In its sample, the clone carrying this T cell receptor (beta chain) is medium-sized (0.01 to 0.1%). Other DNA sequences in the sample encode the same CDR3. This entry comes from a study of graft-versus-host responses after intestinal transplantation. The wider study: The study gave all recipients anti-thymocyte globulin induction, then tacrolimus and steroids for 2 to 3 years.

Irradiated stimulators labeled with violet dye, approximately 200,000 in number, were plated with approximately 200,000 CFSE-labeled responders. Generated by immunoSEQ multiplex PCR, the TCRdb table keeps only in-frame clones and is missing some. The sample yields several thousand clones, about 33% seen once. The CDR3 has 15 residues. Germline CDR1 and CDR2: MNHNS and SASEGT. V lost 4 bases, J lost 5 bases, and 1 base stayed unmatched. The genes are TRBV6-1 and TRBJ2-1; 14 bases line up with TRBD2. Sequences were derived from alloreactive CD8+ T cells from a mixed lymphocyte reaction culture, sampled before transplantation. The subset here: CFSE-low proliferating T cells sorted from approximately six-day pre-transplant mixed lymphocyte reaction (GvH or HvG direction). The TCR was taken from a human patient who was an organ donor for intestinal transplantation. The CDR3 protein is CASSGLAGGHNEQFF. CDR3 bases: TGTGCCAGCAGTGGACTAGCGGGAGGGCACAATGAGCAGTTCTTC.